What follows is one T cell receptor (beta chain) and its context. In germline, CDR1 is KGHSH, CDR2 LQKENI. This CDR3 has 12 residues. Trimming shortened V by 2 bases and J by 7 bases, and 5 bases separated the two germline ends. The sample comes from a study of blood T cells in healthy people across ages. A sample-barcoded 5' primer and a J-beta primer mix were used in a second PCR of about 7 to 12 cycles. TCRdb re-called the 5' RACE reads with MiXCR, one entry per CDR3 protein. The sample lists 600,000 to 650,000 distinct CDR3 sequences, 45% to 65% seen once, with 30% to 40% in the top ten. This receptor was identified in a man in his 60s in good health. V and J are TRBV18 and TRBJ2-2; D might be TRBD1 (5 bases). Sequencing was done on a sample of blood. The DNA for the CDR3 is TGTGCCAGCTCACCAGACAGCGGGGAGCTGTTTTTT. Residues: CASSPDSGELFF.